The 6 T cell receptor beta chains presented below share a single source sample, sequenced in a study of Ad26.COV2.S vaccination and SARS-CoV-2 variants (dated by TCRdb to the early 2020s). The method behind the library was the immunoSEQ multiplex PCR assay. TCRdb mirrors the immuneACCESS table, restricted to in-frame sequences. Some clones are absent from its copies; in checked studies, under half trace to an unresolved V gene, and the reason for the others is unknown. The sample table records a few hundred thousand clones; around 87% of these occur just once. Of the sample, around 3.6% falls within the top ten clones. Per the publication, the treatment or condition label means: roughly 20 received Ad26.COV2.S at low or high dose, single or two shots; roughly 5 received placebo; per-sample allocation not given. For vaccine and placebo recipients, repertoires were sequenced using samples collected on day 63 after the first injection.

The sample in question was peripheral blood, obtained in a trial of Ad26.COV2.S vaccine versus placebo. These TCRs come from a person between 18 and 60 years old who received the Ad26.COV2.S COVID-19 vaccine or a placebo.

The J gene is TRBJ2-7, the V gene TRBV5-1; D is uncertain. The CDR3 extends over 14 amino acids. V lost 1 base and J lost 2, with 10 bases in between. Germline V gene data show CDR1 as SGHRS and CDR2 as YFSETQ. CDR3 amino acids: CASSLYGHPYEQYF. In DNA form, the CDR3 reads TGCGCCAGCAGCTTGTATGGGCACCCCTACGAGCAGTACTTC. The full variable domain, in which reference TRBV5-1 and TRBJ2-7 provide the parts outside the CDR3, is KAGVTQTPRYLIKTRGQQVTLSCSPISGHRSVSWYQQTPGQGLQFLFEYFSETQRNKGNFPGRFSGRQFSNSRSEMNVSTLELGDSALYLCASSLYGHPYEQYFGPGTRLTVT.

The gene calls are TRBV4-2 and TRBJ1-2, with 9 bases matching TRBD1. The CDR3 runs 17 residues. Unmatched junction bases numbered 17, after V lost 4 bases and J lost 8 bases. The germline V gene has CDR1 LGHNA and CDR2 YNFKEQ. The chain's CDR3 is CASSRPDRPGQGLGYTF. In DNA, the CDR3 is TGTGCCAGCAGCCGCCCCGACCGACCGGGACAGGGCTTGGGCTACACCTTC.

The V gene is TRBV6-2 or TRBV6-3, the J gene TRBJ1-5; the D is unclear. Germline V gives CDR1 MNHEY, CDR2 SVGEGT. The CDR3 has 16 amino acids. V lost 6 bases to trimming and J lost 6 bases, with 21 bases between them. As DNA, the CDR3 is TGTGCCAGCAGCCCCAGTAGGGCTCTTCGGGGTCAGCCCCAGCATTTT. Protein product: CASSPSRALRGQPQHF.

The chain couples TRBV3-1 (or the pseudogene TRBV3-2) to TRBJ2-7; D is undetermined. The length of the CDR3 is 11 residues. V lost 6 bases and J lost 6, with 9 bases in between. CDR1 and CDR2 (germline): LGHDT, YNNKEL (reference sequence). The CDR3 spells CASSYFGEQYF. The CDR3, as DNA: TGTGCCAGCAGTTATTTTGGCGAGCAGTACTTC.

The chain joins TRBV7-9 to TRBJ2-2; the match to TRBD1 covers 7 bases. This CDR3 comprises 15 residues. Germline V gives CDR1 SEHNR, CDR2 FQNEAQ (reference sequence). V shed 5 bases, J shed 4 bases, and the junction held 7 bases outside the gene matches. CDR3 protein: CASSERGQSTGELFF. The CDR3 coding sequence is TGTGCCAGCAGCGAAAGGGGGCAGTCCACCGGGGAGCTGTTTTTT.

This rearrangement joins TRBV6-1 to TRBJ2-2, with 7 bases aligning to TRBD2. After removal of 4 bases from V and 3 bases from J, the junction contained 11 bases not matched to a gene. CDR1 and CDR2 from the germline V gene are MNHNS and SASEGT. The CDR3 runs to 17 residues. The CDR3 DNA reads as TGTGCCAGCAGTGTCACTTCGACTAGCTGGTACACCGGGGAGCTGTTTTTT. Encoded protein: CASSVTSTSWYTGELFF.